Described below is a single T cell receptor (beta chain) sequence and its context. The record originates from a study of patients and donors after allogeneic stem cell transplantation. Using its own MiXCR run on the RT-PCR reads, TCRdb lists one record per CDR3 protein. Among about 410,000 distinct CDR3 sequences listed, around 15% were seen once. The sequence was obtained from a human donor who was either an allogeneic HSCT recipient or a stem cell or donor lymphocyte infusion donor (not recorded which). It is not recorded whose cells these are; they may come from a transplant donor. Sequenced input: blood, either unsorted or a sorted T cell fraction (not recorded which).

CDR3 sequence (DNA): TGTGCCAGCAGCTCATCCCGGGACAGGAACTATGGCTACACCTTC. Translating it yields CASSSSRDRNYGYTF. The V call is TRBV11-2, the J call TRBJ1-2; 8 bases align to TRBD1. CDR1 is SGHAT, CDR2 FQNNGV, per germline. V was pared by 4 bases and J by 2 bases, with 6 bases of the junction left unmatched. The CDR3 covers 15 residues. Full variable domain (remainder filled in from reference TRBV11-2 and TRBJ1-2): EAGVAQSPRYKIIEKRQSVAFWCNPISGHATLYWYQQILGQGPKLLIQFQNNGVVDDSQLPKDRFSAERLKGVDSTLKIQPAKLEDSAVYLCASSSSRDRNYGYTFGSGTRLTVV.